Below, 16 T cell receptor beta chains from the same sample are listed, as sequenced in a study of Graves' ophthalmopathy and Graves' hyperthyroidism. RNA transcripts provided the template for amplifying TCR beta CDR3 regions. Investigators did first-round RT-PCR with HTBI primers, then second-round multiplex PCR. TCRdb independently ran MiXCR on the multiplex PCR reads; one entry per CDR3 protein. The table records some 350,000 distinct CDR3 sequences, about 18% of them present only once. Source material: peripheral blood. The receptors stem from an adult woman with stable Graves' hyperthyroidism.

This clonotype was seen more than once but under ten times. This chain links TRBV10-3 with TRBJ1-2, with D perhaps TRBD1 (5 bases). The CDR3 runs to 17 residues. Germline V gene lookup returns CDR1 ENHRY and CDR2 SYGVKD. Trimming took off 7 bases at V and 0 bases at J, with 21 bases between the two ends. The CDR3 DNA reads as TGTGCCATCACCCTAGGTTCGAGTGGCAGGGCTAACTATGGCTACACCTTC. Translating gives CAITLGSSGRANYGYTF.

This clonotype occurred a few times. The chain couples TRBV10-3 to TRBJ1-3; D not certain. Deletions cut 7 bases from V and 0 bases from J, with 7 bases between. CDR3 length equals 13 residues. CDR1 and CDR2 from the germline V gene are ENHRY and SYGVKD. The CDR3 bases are TGTGCCATCAAAGACAACTCTGGAAACACCATATATTTT. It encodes CAIKDNSGNTIYF.

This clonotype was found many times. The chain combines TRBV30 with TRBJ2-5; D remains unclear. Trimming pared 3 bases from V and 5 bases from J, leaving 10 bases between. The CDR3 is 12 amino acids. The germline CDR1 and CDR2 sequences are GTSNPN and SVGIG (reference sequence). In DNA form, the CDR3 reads TGTGCCTGGAGCCGCGAGGAGGAGACCCAGTACTTC. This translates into CAWSREEETQYF.

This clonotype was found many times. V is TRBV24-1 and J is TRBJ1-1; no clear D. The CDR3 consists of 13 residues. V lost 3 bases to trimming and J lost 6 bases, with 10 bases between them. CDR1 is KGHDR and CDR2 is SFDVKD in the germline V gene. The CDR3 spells CATSDNAGAEAFF. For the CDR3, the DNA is TGTGCCACCAGTGATAATGCAGGCGCTGAAGCTTTCTTT.

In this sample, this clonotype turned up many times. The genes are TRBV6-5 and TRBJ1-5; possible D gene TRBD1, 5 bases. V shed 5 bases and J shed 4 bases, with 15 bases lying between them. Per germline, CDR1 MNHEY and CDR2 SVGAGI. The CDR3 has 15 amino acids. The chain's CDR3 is CASSRASGGNQPQHF. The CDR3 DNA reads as TGTGCCAGCAGTCGTGCTTCGGGGGGAAATCAGCCCCAGCATTTT.

This CDR3 reads CSARDPGQANQPQHF. CDR3 DNA: TGCAGTGCTAGAGACCCTGGACAGGCGAATCAGCCCCAGCATTTT. The V call is TRBV20-1, the J call TRBJ1-5; 7 positions match TRBD1. The CDR3 runs to 15 residues. V shed 0 bases, J shed 4 bases, and the junction held 6 bases outside the gene matches. Germline V gives CDR1 DFQATT, CDR2 SNEGSKA (reference sequence).

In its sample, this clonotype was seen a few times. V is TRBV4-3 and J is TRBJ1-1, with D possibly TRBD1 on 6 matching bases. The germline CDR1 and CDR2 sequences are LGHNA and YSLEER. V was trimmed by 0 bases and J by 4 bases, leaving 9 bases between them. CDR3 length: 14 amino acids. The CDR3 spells CASSQEMGATEAFF. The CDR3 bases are TGCGCCAGCAGCCAAGAAATGGGGGCCACTGAAGCTTTCTTT.

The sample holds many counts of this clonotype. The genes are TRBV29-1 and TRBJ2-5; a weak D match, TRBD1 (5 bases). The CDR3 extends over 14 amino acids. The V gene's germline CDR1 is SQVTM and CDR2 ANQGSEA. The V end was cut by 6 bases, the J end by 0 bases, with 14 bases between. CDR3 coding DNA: TGCAGCGTCAACCCGACAGTGAACCAAGAGACCCAGTACTTC. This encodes CSVNPTVNQETQYF.

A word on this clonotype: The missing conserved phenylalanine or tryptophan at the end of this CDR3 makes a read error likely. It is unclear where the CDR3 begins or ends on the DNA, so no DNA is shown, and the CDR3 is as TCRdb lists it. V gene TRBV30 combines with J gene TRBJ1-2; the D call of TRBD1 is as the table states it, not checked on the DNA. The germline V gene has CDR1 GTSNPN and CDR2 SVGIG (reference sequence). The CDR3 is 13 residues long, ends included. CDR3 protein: CAWSVRTDGGYSV.

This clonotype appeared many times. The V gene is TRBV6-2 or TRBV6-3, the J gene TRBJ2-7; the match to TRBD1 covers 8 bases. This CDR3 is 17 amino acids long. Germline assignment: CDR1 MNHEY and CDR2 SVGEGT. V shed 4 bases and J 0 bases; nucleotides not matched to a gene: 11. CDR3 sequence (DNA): TGTGCCAGCAGTTCAACAGGACAGGGTCGTTACTCCTACGAGCAGTACTTC. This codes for CASSSTGQGRYSYEQYF.

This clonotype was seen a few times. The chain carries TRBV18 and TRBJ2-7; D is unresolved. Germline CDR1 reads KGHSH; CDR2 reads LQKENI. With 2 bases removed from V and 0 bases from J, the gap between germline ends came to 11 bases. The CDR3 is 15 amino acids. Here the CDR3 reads CASSPRAENSYEQYF. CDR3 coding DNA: TGTGCCAGCTCACCAAGGGCGGAAAACTCCTACGAGCAGTACTTC.

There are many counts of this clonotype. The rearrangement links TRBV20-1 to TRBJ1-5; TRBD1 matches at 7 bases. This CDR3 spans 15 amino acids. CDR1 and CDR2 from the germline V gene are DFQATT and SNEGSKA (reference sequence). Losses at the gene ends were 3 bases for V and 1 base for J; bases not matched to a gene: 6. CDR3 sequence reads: CSASRDRVSNQPQHF. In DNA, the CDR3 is TGCAGTGCTAGCCGGGACAGAGTAAGCAATCAGCCCCAGCATTTT.

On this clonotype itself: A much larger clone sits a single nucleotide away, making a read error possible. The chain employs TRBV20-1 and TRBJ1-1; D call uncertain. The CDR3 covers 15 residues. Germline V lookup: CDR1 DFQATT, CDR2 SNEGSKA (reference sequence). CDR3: CSASIPDIMNTEACF. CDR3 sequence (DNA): TGCAGTGCTAGCATCCCCGACATCATGAACACTGAAGCTTGCTTT.

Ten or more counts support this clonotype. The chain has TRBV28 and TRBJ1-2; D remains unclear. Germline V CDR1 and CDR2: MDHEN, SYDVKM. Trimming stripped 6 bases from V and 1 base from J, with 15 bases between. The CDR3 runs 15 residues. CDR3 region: CASSATDKNNYGYTF. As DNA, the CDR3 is TGTGCCAGCAGCGCTACTGACAAGAATAACTATGGCTACACCTTC.

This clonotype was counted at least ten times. The CDR3 spells CASRGTSGTNSGANVLTF. The CDR3 DNA reads as TGTGCCAGCAGAGGGACTAGCGGGACTAACTCTGGGGCCAACGTCCTGACTTTC. J is TRBJ2-6 and V is TRBV7-8, with 13 bases lining up with TRBD2. The germline V gene has CDR1 SGHVS and CDR2 FQNEAQ. Unmatched junction bases numbered 5, after V lost 6 bases and J lost 0 bases. The CDR3 is 18 residues long. The complete variable domain, with remaining parts taken from reference TRBV7-8 and TRBJ2-6, reads GAGVSQSPRYKVAKRGQDVALRCDPISGHVSLFWYQQALGQGPEFLTYFQNEAQLDKSGLPSDRFFAERPEGSVSTLKIQRTQQEDSAVYLCASRGTSGTNSGANVLTFGAGSRLTVL.

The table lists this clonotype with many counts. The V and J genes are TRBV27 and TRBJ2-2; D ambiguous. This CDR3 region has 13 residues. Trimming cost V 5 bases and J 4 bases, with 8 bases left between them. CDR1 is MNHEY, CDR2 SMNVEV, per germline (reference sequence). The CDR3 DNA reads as TGTGCCAGCAGTAGGGTTGGCACCGGGGAGCTGTTTTTT. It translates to CASSRVGTGELFF.